The text below deals with one T cell receptor (beta chain). In the original processing: Sequence data from immunoSEQ were junction-only and lacked quality scores; consequently, filtering differed. The table came from immunoSEQ multiplex PCR; TCRdb's copy has only in-frame clones and leaves some out. That table is the source of V, J and clone size, and D and trimming were worked out from the DNA. Counted here are around 500,000 clones, roughly 85% occurring once; the ten biggest clones make up 10% to 15%. This sample stems from a study of shared clonotypes between healthy human individuals. Per germline, CDR1 ENHRY and CDR2 SYGVKD. This CDR3 spans 15 amino acids. The J segment lost 0 bases and the V segment lost 6 bases, leaving 3 bases of the junction unmatched.

The sequence derives from a woman in her thirties or forties in good health. Some clones in this sample may be carry-over from other donors' samples. Sequencing was performed on PBMCs. The chain has TRBV10-3 and TRBJ2-7; the match to TRBD2 covers 12 bases. In DNA form, the CDR3 reads TGTGCCATCAGAGGACTAGCGGGGACCTCCTACGAGCAGTACTTC. It yields the protein CAIRGLAGTSYEQYF.